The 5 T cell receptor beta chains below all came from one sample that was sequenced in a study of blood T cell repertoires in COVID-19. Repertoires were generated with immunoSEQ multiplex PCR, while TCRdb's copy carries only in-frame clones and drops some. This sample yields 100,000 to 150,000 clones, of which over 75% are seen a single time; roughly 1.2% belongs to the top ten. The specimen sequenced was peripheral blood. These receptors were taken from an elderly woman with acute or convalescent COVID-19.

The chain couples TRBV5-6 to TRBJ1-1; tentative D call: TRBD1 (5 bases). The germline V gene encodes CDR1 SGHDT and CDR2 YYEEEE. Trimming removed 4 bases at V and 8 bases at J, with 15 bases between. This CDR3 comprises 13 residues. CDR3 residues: CASSVTGNREAFF. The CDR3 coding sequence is TGTGCCAGCAGCGTAACTGGGAACAGGGAAGCTTTCTTT.

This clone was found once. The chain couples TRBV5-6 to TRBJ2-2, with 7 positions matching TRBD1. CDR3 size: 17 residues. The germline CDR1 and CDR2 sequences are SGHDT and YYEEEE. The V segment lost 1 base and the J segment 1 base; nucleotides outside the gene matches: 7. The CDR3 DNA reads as TGTGCCAGCAGCTTGCGTAGTTGGACAGGGAACACCGGGGAGCTGTTTTTT. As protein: CASSLRSWTGNTGELFF.

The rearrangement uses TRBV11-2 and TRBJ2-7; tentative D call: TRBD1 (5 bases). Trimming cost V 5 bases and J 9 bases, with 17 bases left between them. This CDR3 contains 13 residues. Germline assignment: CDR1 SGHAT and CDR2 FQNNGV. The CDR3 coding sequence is TGTGCCAGCAGCCCCTTACGAGTAAGGGGGCAGTACTTC. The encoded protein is CASSPLRVRGQYF.

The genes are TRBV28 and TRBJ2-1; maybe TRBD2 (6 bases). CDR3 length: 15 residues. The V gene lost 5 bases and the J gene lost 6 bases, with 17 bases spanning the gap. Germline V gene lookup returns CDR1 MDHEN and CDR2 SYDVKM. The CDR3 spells CASSPGLVHPNEQFF. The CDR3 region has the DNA TGTGCCAGCAGTCCGGGACTCGTCCATCCCAATGAGCAGTTCTTC.

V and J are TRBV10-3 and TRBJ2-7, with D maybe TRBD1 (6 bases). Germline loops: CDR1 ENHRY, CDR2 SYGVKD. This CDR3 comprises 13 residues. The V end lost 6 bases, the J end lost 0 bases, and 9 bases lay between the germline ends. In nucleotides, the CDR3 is TGTGCCATCAGATTACAGGGCTCCTACGAGCAGTACTTC. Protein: CAIRLQGSYEQYF.